The following is a TCR beta chain sequence with its context. What it binds is not known. The CDR3 sequence is 14 residues long. V dropped 0 bases and J dropped 2 bases, with 8 bases sitting between them. The V gene's germline CDR1 is SEHNR and CDR2 FQNEAQ (reference sequence). Second-dose intervals near 4 or 12 weeks were combined. The sample comes from a study of T cell responses to AZD1222 COVID-19 vaccine. Generated by immunoSEQ multiplex PCR, the TCRdb table keeps only in-frame clones and is missing some. The sample carries approximately 150,000 clones, under 95% recorded once. Study results and limitations: Donors were mostly white British, more females; clonal diversity possibly underestimated. CD4 TCRs covered the whole spike, strongest at regions 160-218 and 743-854. After the peak T cell response, and only then, were repertoires sampled.

V is TRBV7-9 and J is TRBJ2-7; no reliable D call. The sequencing used peripheral blood, collected 28 days after the second AZD1222 dose. This TCR came from an adult who received the AZD1222 COVID-19 vaccine. CDR3 protein: CASSLAAATYEQYF. In nucleotides, the CDR3 is TGTGCCAGCAGCTTAGCGGCAGCGACCTACGAGCAGTACTTC.